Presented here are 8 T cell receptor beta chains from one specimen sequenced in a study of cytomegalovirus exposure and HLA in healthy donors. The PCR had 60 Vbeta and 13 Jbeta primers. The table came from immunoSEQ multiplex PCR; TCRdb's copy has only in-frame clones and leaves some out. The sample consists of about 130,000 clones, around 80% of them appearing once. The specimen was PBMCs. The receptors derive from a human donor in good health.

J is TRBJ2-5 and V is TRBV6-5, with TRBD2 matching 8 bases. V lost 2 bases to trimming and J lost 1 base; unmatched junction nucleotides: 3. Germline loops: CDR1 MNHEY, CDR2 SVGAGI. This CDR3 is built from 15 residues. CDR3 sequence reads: CASSYMSGGQETQYF. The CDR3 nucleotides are TGTGCCAGCAGTTACATGAGCGGGGGCCAAGAGACCCAGTACTTC.

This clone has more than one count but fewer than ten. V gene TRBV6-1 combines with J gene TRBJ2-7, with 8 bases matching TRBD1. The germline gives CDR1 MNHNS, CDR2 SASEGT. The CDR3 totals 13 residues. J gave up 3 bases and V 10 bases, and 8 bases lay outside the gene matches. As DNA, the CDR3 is TGTGCCACCCAGGACAGGGATGGCTACGAGCAGTACTTC. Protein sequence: CATQDRDGYEQYF.

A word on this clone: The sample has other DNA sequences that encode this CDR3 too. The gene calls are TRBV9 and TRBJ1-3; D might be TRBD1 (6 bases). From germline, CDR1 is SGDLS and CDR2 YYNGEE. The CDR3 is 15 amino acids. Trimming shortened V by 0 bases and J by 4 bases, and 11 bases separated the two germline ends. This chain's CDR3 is CASSVGQGSGNTIYF. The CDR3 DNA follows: TGTGCCAGCAGCGTAGGGCAGGGGAGCGGAAACACCATATATTTT.

The CDR3 loop is CASSVNRGASTDTQYF. In DNA, the CDR3 is TGTGCCAGCAGTGTTAATCGGGGAGCTAGCACAGATACGCAGTATTTT. The chain couples TRBV2 to TRBJ2-3; TRBD2 is a possible D gene (5 bases). CDR1 is SNHLY and CDR2 is FYNNEI in the germline V gene. The germline V and J ends were trimmed by 4 bases and 0 bases, with 14 bases remaining between them. This CDR3 has 16 residues.

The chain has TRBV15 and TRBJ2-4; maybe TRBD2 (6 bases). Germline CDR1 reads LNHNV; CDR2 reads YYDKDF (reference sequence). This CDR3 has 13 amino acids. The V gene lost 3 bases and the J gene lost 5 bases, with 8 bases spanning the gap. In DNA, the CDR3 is TGTGCCACCAGCAGTAGCGGCGAAAACATTCAGTACTTC. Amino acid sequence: CATSSSGENIQYF.

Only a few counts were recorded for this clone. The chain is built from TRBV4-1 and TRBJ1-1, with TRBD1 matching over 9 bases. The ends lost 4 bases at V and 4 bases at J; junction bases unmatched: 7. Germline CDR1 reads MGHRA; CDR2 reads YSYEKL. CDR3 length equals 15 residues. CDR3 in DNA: TGCGCCAGCAGCCGAACGGGACAGGGTGGCACTGAAGCTTTCTTT. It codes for CASSRTGQGGTEAFF.

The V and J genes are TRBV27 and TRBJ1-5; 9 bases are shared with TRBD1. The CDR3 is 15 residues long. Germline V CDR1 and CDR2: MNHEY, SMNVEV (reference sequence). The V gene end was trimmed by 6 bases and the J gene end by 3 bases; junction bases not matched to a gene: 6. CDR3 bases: TGTGCCAGCAGACCGGGACAGGGACACAATCAGCCCCAGCATTTT. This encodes CASRPGQGHNQPQHF.

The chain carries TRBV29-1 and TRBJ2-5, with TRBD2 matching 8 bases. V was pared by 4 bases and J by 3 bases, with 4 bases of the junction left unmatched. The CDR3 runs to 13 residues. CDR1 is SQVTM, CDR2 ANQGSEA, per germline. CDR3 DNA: TGCAGCGTTGCAACTAGCGGTGAAGAGACCCAGTACTTC. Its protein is CSVATSGEETQYF. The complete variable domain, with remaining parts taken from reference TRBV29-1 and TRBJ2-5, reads SAVISQKPSRDICQRGTSLTIQCQVDSQVTMMFWYRQQPGQSLTLIATANQGSEATYESGFVIDKFPISRPNLTFSTLTVSNMSPEDSSIYLCSVATSGEETQYFGPGTRLLVL.